Below, 31 T cell receptor beta chains from the same sample are listed, as sequenced in a study of CD8+ T cells in alopecia areata. Reverse transcribed after extraction, RNA yielded cDNA as the sequencing template. Sequencing used immunoSEQ multiplex PCR; TCRdb keeps in-frame clones, though not all of them. Among some 240,000 clones listed, about 50% were seen once. Specified treatment: oral pan-JAK inhibitor, 5-10 mg twice daily. Sequenced here: CD4+ T cells sorted from blood, sampled at week 4, from a patient treated with tofacitinib. The receptor source for this set is a human donor with alopecia areata.

This clone is a singleton in its sample. The V gene is TRBV15, the J gene TRBJ1-1, with D possibly matching TRBD1 (6 bases). The CDR3 consists of 14 residues. The V end lost 0 bases, the J end lost 8 bases, and 13 bases lay between the germline ends. From germline, CDR1 is LNHNV and CDR2 YYDKDF (reference sequence). DNA of the CDR3: TGTGCCACCAGCAGAGATGTTGGACAGTCCGAAGCTTTCTTT. Protein product: CATSRDVGQSEAFF.

J is TRBJ1-1 and V is TRBV29-1; D remains ambiguous. The CDR3 length is 14 residues. Trimming took off 8 bases at V and 1 base at J, with 17 bases between the two ends. CDR1 is SQVTM and CDR2 is ANQGSEA in the germline V gene. In DNA, the CDR3 is TGCAGCTCTACCTCCGGGTACTCGAACACTGAAGCTTTCTTT. Its protein product is CSSTSGYSNTEAFF. The full variable domain, with the rest looked up from reference TRBV29-1 and TRBJ1-1, is SAVISQKPSRDICQRGTSLTIQCQVDSQVTMMFWYRQQPGQSLTLIATANQGSEATYESGFVIDKFPISRPNLTFSTLTVSNMSPEDSSIYLCSSTSGYSNTEAFFGQGTRLTVV.

The chain combines TRBV5-6 with TRBJ1-4; D is uncertain. Trimming cost V 4 bases and J 8 bases, with 18 bases left between them. The CDR3 is made up of 15 amino acids. Germline CDR1 reads SGHDT; CDR2 reads YYEEEE. CDR3 loop: CASSPEGLLGEKLFF. In nucleotides, the CDR3 is TGTGCCAGCAGCCCCGAGGGCCTACTCGGGGAAAAACTGTTTTTT.

The CDR3 here is CASSLNSYGYTF. The CDR3, as DNA: TGTGCCAGCAGCTTAAATTCCTATGGCTACACCTTC. The rearrangement joins TRBV5-6 to TRBJ1-2, with D uncertain. V shed 2 bases and J shed 4 bases, with 6 bases lying between them. The germline CDR1 and CDR2 sequences are SGHDT and YYEEEE. The CDR3 runs 12 residues.

Notes on this clone: Other nucleotide sequences in the sample specify the same CDR3. V and J are TRBV30 and TRBJ1-1; D unclear. Germline CDR1 and CDR2: GTSNPN and SVGIG (reference sequence). The CDR3 totals 12 residues. Trimming took 1 base from V and 0 from J, leaving 3 bases between them. The chain's CDR3 is CAWSGMNTEAFF. CDR3 sequence (DNA): TGTGCCTGGAGTGGGATGAACACTGAAGCTTTCTTT.

The rearrangement uses TRBV25-1 and TRBJ2-7, with D maybe TRBD2 (6 bases). This CDR3 has 16 amino acids. Trimming took off 1 base at V and 2 bases at J, with 15 bases between the two ends. Germline loops: CDR1 MGHDK, CDR2 SYGVNS. The DNA for the CDR3 is TGTGCCAGCAGTGAATGGGGAGGAATCCTCCCCTACGAGCAGTACTTC. Residues: CASSEWGGILPYEQYF.

This chain uses TRBV7-8 with TRBJ1-5; possible D gene TRBD1, 6 bases. The CDR3 is 14 amino acids. Germline loops: CDR1 SGHVS, CDR2 FQNEAQ. V lost 4 bases to trimming and J lost 4 bases, with 11 bases between them. CDR3 coding DNA: TGTGCCAGCAGCTCCCGACAGGAGAATCAGCCCCAGCATTTT. Translated: CASSSRQENQPQHF.

This clone was counted once. This sequence joins TRBV4-1 and TRBJ1-1, with D unresolved. The V and J ends lost 1 base and 2 bases respectively, with 14 bases between them. The germline V gene has CDR1 MGHRA and CDR2 YSYEKL. The CDR3 is 16 residues long. For the CDR3, the DNA is TGCGCCAGCAGCCAAGGTAGGTTCCTGGAAAACACTGAAGCTTTCTTT. It yields the protein CASSQGRFLENTEAFF.

The CDR3 loop is CASSGQGGGYEQYF. CDR3 nucleotide sequence: TGTGCCAGCAGCGGACAGGGGGGTGGCTACGAGCAGTACTTC. The chain joins TRBV9 to TRBJ2-7, with 9 bases aligning to TRBD1. CDR1 SGDLS and CDR2 YYNGEE come from the germline V gene. V lost 3 bases, J lost 3 bases, and 4 bases stayed unmatched. The CDR3 covers 14 residues.

Notes on this clone: Other nucleotide sequences from this sample produce the same CDR3. The chain uses TRBV2 and TRBJ1-4; D gene unclear. Germline values: CDR1 SNHLY, CDR2 FYNNEI. CDR3 size: 12 residues. The V end lost 4 bases, the J end lost 5 bases, and 5 bases lay between the germline ends. The CDR3 spells CASSGRNEKLFF. The CDR3 nucleotides read TGTGCCAGCAGTGGTCGGAATGAAAAACTGTTTTTT.

The chain combines TRBV7-2 with TRBJ2-5; no clear D. CDR1 is SGHTA and CDR2 is FQGNSA in the germline V gene. This CDR3 is 10 amino acids long. V was pared by 4 bases and J by 10 bases, with 7 bases between. The CDR3 region is CASSSAGQYF. The CDR3 bases are TGTGCCAGCAGCTCCGCCGGCCAGTACTTC.

The chain recombines TRBV29-1 with TRBJ1-1, with 7 bases that match TRBD1. Germline assignment: CDR1 SQVTM and CDR2 ANQGSEA. The CDR3 loop spans 13 amino acids. The V and J ends lost 0 bases and 5 bases, in that order; junction bases with no gene match: 3. CDR3 amino acids: CSVEEQGQTEAFF. DNA of the CDR3: TGCAGCGTTGAAGAACAGGGGCAAACTGAAGCTTTCTTT.

The V and J genes are TRBV9 and TRBJ1-6; TRBD1 matches 8 bases. V lost 4 bases, J lost 8 bases, and 5 bases stayed unmatched. Germline CDR1 is SGDLS and CDR2 is YYNGEE. The CDR3 consists of 14 residues. This CDR3 reads CASSRDRGDSPLHF. CDR3 coding DNA: TGTGCCAGCAGCCGCGACAGGGGAGATTCACCCCTCCACTTT.

The V call is TRBV7-2, the J call TRBJ1-5; D is possibly TRBD1 (6 bases). V lost 0 bases to trimming and J lost 2 bases, with 17 bases between them. Per germline, CDR1 SGHTA and CDR2 FQGNSA. The CDR3 loop spans 18 amino acids. CDR3 coding DNA: TGTGCCAGCAGCTTAGCGTCCGGGGGGACATATGGCAATCAGCCCCAGCATTTT. It encodes CASSLASGGTYGNQPQHF.

This clone was observed a few times. The chain combines TRBV7-2 with TRBJ2-1; TRBD2 is a possible D gene (5 bases). The V gene lost 5 bases and the J gene lost 1 base, with 9 bases spanning the gap. CDR1 and CDR2 from the germline V gene are SGHTA and FQGNSA. This CDR3 spans 14 amino acids. In nucleotides, the CDR3 is TGTGCCAGCAGCCCCGGGGTTTCCTACAATGAGCAGTTCTTC. This translates into CASSPGVSYNEQFF.

The chain combines TRBV6-5 with TRBJ2-2; no clear D gene. The CDR3 totals 15 residues. CDR1 is MNHEY and CDR2 is SVGAGI in the germline V gene. Trimming removed 2 bases from V and 4 bases from J, with 11 bases in between. Here the CDR3 DNA reads TGTGCCAGCAGTTACGGGTCTGAATCCACCGGGGAGCTGTTTTTT. This encodes CASSYGSESTGELFF.

V and J are TRBV5-1 and TRBJ2-7; D unresolved. The CDR3 length is 12 residues. Germline CDR1 SGHRS, CDR2 YFSETQ. Trimming took 0 bases from V and 4 from J, leaving 5 bases between them. The CDR3 sequence: CASSLDAYEQYF. CDR3 nucleotide sequence: TGCGCCAGCAGCTTGGATGCTTACGAGCAGTACTTC.

The genes are TRBV18 and TRBJ1-1; D ambiguous. Trimming cost V 0 bases and J 4 bases, with 12 bases left between them. Germline V CDR1 and CDR2: KGHSH, LQKENI. The CDR3 runs to 15 residues. The DNA of the CDR3 is TGTGCCAGCTCACCACCGAATCCAACCGCCACTGAAGCTTTCTTT. It encodes CASSPPNPTATEAFF. The complete variable domain, with remaining parts taken from reference TRBV18 and TRBJ1-1, reads NAGVMQNPRHLVRRRGQEARLRCSPMKGHSHVYWYRQLPEEGLKFMVYLQKENIIDESGMPKERFSAEFPKEGPSILRIQQVVRGDSAAYFCASSPPNPTATEAFFGQGTRLTVV.

The chain has TRBV5-1 and TRBJ2-3; 11 bases are a match to TRBD1. This CDR3 contains 16 residues. Germline-derived CDR1 and CDR2 are SGHRS and YFSETQ. J gave up 3 bases and V 4 bases, and 7 bases lay outside the gene matches. The CDR3 DNA sequence: TGCGCCAGCAGCCCTGGCGGGACAGGGGGGACAGATACGCAGTATTTT. This codes for CASSPGGTGGTDTQYF.

V is TRBV4-3 and J is TRBJ2-1; D is undetermined. Trimming removed 2 bases at V and 0 bases at J, with 17 bases between. Germline V CDR1 and CDR2: LGHNA, YSLEER. This CDR3 spans 18 amino acids. The CDR3 reads CASSQKEGPLSSYNEQFF. The CDR3 DNA reads TGCGCCAGCAGCCAAAAAGAAGGCCCACTTAGCTCCTACAATGAGCAGTTCTTC.

There are many counts of this clone. The rearrangement links TRBV5-1 to TRBJ2-1; TRBD2 matches at 7 bases. V was clipped by 4 bases and J by 9 bases; unmatched bases: 13. The CDR3 is made up of 15 amino acids. Germline CDR1 is SGHRS and CDR2 is YFSETQ. This CDR3 reads CASSPRAGYLGEQFF. The CDR3 region has the DNA TGCGCCAGCAGCCCGAGAGCGGGGTATTTGGGTGAGCAGTTCTTC.

The chain couples TRBV4-3 to TRBJ2-1; tentatively, D is TRBD2 (6 bases). V shed 2 bases and J shed 6 bases, with 11 bases lying between them. Germline V gene lookup returns CDR1 LGHNA and CDR2 YSLEER. The CDR3 loop spans 14 amino acids. The CDR3 protein is CASSQRLGVNEQFF. In DNA, the CDR3 is TGCGCCAGCAGCCAAAGACTAGGCGTCAATGAGCAGTTCTTC.

The genes are TRBV25-1 and TRBJ1-2; TRBD1 matches at 10 bases. After removal of 2 bases from V and 9 bases from J, the junction contained 6 bases not matched to a gene. CDR1 MGHDK and CDR2 SYGVNS come from the germline V gene. The CDR3 runs 14 residues. The CDR3, as DNA: TGTGCCAGCAGTGAACCGGGACAGGGGTTGCGCTACACCTTC. It yields the protein CASSEPGQGLRYTF.

The V gene is TRBV29-1, the J gene TRBJ2-5; 8 positions agree with TRBD2. V dropped 1 base and J dropped 4; count of bases not matched to a gene: 8. Germline V gene sequence: CDR1 SQVTM, CDR2 ANQGSEA. The CDR3 contains 15 residues. The CDR3 nucleotides are TGCAGCGTTGAAGCCGGGACTAGTCGGACAGAGACCCAGTACTTC. Translating gives CSVEAGTSRTETQYF. Variable domain in full (rest from reference TRBV29-1 and TRBJ2-5): SAVISQKPSRDICQRGTSLTIQCQVDSQVTMMFWYRQQPGQSLTLIATANQGSEATYESGFVIDKFPISRPNLTFSTLTVSNMSPEDSSIYLCSVEAGTSRTETQYFGPGTRLLVL.

The chain has TRBV10-3 and TRBJ2-7; no clear D. This CDR3 spans 11 amino acids. V was shortened by 10 bases and J by 5 bases, with 12 bases between the two germline ends. The germline V gene has CDR1 ENHRY and CDR2 SYGVKD. CDR3 loop: CATSSLDEQYF. DNA for the CDR3: TGTGCCACCTCCTCCTTAGACGAGCAGTACTTC.

A few counts support this clone. V gene TRBV5-1 combines with J gene TRBJ2-5, with D maybe TRBD1 (6 bases). Germline lookup yields CDR1 SGHRS and CDR2 YFSETQ. Trimming took off 4 bases at V and 1 base at J, with 11 bases between the two ends. CDR3 size: 14 residues. CDR3: CASSLSRGQETQYF. In DNA form, the CDR3 reads TGCGCCAGCAGCCTAAGCAGGGGCCAAGAGACCCAGTACTTC.

Only a few counts were recorded for this clone. The V gene is TRBV14, the J gene TRBJ2-1; 9 bases fit TRBD2. Germline V CDR1 and CDR2: SGHDN, FVKESK. This CDR3 has 15 amino acids. Trimming removed 4 bases from V and 8 bases from J; junction bases left unmatched: 9. In DNA form, the CDR3 reads TGTGCCAGCAGCCGGGGAGTAGCGGGGGATCATGAGCAGTTCTTC. It specifies CASSRGVAGDHEQFF.

The rearrangement uses TRBV7-3 and TRBJ2-2, with D perhaps TRBD2 (5 bases). This CDR3 region has 13 residues. V was trimmed by 5 bases and J by 4 bases, leaving 8 bases between them. Looked up from germline, CDR1 is SGHTA and CDR2 is FQGTGA. The DNA for the CDR3 is TGTGCCAGCAGCCCAAGCGGCACCGGGGAGCTGTTTTTT. It encodes CASSPSGTGELFF.

This clone has just a few counts. The chain uses TRBV9 and TRBJ1-4; D is unresolved. This CDR3 spans 15 amino acids. Trimming cost V 2 bases and J 6 bases, with 14 bases left between them. Germline CDR1 reads SGDLS; CDR2 reads YYNGEE. The CDR3 loop is CASSVRGEEDEKLFF. The CDR3 region has the DNA TGTGCCAGCAGCGTTAGAGGAGAGGAAGATGAAAAACTGTTTTTT.

This chain joins TRBV6-5 and TRBJ2-3; D gene ambiguous. The V gene lost 5 bases and the J gene lost 7 bases, with 10 bases spanning the gap. Per germline, CDR1 MNHEY and CDR2 SVGAGI. The CDR3 is made up of 12 amino acids. The CDR3 loop reads CASSEVGNTQYF. The CDR3 nucleotides read TGTGCCAGCAGTGAAGTGGGGAATACGCAGTATTTT.

This clone was found a few times. The chain joins TRBV14 to TRBJ2-7, with unresolved D. Trimming removed 4 bases from V and 5 bases from J, with 15 bases in between. Germline V lookup: CDR1 SGHDN, CDR2 FVKESK. The CDR3 sequence is 14 residues long. This chain's CDR3 is CASSPLGLGHEQYF. For the CDR3, the DNA is TGTGCCAGCAGCCCTCTGGGGTTGGGTCACGAGCAGTACTTC.